This T cell receptor beta chain was profiled in a study of blood T cell repertoires in COVID-19. Authors' data handling: Reference gene primers were amplified, and this amplification served to estimate nucleated cell counts. The data were produced by immunoSEQ multiplex PCR, yet TCRdb's version contains in-frame clones alone and is incomplete. The D gene and trimming were derived from the DNA, and the V and J assignments and clone size from that table. The table includes 100,000 or so clones, approximately 87% detected once. V was clipped by 2 bases and J by 6 bases, with 8 bases between them. Germline V gene sequence: CDR1 MDHEN, CDR2 SYDVKM. CDR3 length: 13 residues.

The rearrangement links TRBV28 to TRBJ1-3, with D maybe TRBD1 (6 bases). The sequenced sample was peripheral blood. This clonotype was obtained from a woman aged 25 to 45 with acute or convalescent COVID-19. The CDR3 is CASSLRGKNTIYF. CDR3 bases: TGTGCCAGCAGTTTAAGGGGGAAAAACACCATATATTTT.